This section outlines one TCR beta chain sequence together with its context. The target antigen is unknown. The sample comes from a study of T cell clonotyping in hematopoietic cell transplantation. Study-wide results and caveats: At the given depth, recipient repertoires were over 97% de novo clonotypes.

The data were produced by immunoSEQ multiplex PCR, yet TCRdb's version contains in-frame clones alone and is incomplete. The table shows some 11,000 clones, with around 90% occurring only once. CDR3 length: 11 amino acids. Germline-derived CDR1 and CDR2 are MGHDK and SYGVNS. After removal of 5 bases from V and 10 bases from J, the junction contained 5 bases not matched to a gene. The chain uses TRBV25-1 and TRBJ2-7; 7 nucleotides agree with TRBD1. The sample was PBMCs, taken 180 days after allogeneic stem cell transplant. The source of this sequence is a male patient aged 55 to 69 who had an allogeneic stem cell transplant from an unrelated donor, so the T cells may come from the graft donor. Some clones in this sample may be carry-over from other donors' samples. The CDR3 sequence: CASSNRQGQYF. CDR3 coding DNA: TGTGCCAGCAGTAACCGACAGGGACAGTACTTC.